The T cell receptor beta chain under discussion was sequenced for a study of T cell responses to AZD1222 COVID-19 vaccine. General study results and limits: Females made up more of the donors, who were largely white British, and clonal diversity may have come out too low. Distributed over spike, vaccine-associated CD4 TCRs predominated at 160-218 and 743-854.

The CDR3 extends over 16 amino acids. Trimming removed 1 base at V and 2 bases at J, with 12 bases between. Germline V gene data show CDR1 as LNHNV and CDR2 as YYDKDF (reference sequence). A remark on this clone: Its antigen is not known.

Libraries were prepared by immunoSEQ multiplex PCR; TCRdb keeps only in-frame clonotypes and omits some of them. The repertoire holds around 130,000 clones, with more than 90% as singletons. The source was peripheral blood, collected 28 days after the second AZD1222 dose. This receptor was obtained from an adult who received the AZD1222 COVID-19 vaccine. This chain connects TRBV15 to TRBJ1-5; unclear D gene. The CDR3 DNA reads TGTGCCACCAGCAGAGGGTGGGGTGAGGGCAATCAGCCCCAGCATTTT. Encoded protein: CATSRGWGEGNQPQHF. The whole variable domain, filled in from reference TRBV15 and TRBJ1-5, reads DAMVIQNPRYQVTQFGKPVTLSCSQTLNHNVMYWYQQKSSQAPKLLFHYYDKDFNNEADTPDNFQSRRPNTSFCFLDIRSPGLGDTAMYLCATSRGWGEGNQPQHFGDGTRLSIL.